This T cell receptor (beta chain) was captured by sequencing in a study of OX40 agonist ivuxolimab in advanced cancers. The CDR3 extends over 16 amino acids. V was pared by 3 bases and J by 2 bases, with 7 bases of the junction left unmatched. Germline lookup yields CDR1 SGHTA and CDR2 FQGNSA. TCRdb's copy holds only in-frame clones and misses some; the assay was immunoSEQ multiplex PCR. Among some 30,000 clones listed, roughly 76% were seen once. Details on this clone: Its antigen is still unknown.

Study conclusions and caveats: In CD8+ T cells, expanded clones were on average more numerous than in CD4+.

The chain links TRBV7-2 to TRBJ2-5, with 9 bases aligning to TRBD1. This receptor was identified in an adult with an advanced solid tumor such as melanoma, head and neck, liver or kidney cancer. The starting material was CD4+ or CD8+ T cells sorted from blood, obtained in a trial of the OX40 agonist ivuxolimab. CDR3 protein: CASSLGQGGVQETQYF. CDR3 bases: TGTGCCAGCAGCTTGGGACAGGGAGGGGTGCAAGAGACCCAGTACTTC. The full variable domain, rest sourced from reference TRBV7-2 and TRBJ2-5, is GAGVSQSPSNKVTEKGKDVELRCDPISGHTALYWYRQSLGQGLEFLIYFQGNSAPDKSGLPSDRFSAERTGGSVSTLTIQRTQQEDSAVYLCASSLGQGGVQETQYFGPGTRLLVL.